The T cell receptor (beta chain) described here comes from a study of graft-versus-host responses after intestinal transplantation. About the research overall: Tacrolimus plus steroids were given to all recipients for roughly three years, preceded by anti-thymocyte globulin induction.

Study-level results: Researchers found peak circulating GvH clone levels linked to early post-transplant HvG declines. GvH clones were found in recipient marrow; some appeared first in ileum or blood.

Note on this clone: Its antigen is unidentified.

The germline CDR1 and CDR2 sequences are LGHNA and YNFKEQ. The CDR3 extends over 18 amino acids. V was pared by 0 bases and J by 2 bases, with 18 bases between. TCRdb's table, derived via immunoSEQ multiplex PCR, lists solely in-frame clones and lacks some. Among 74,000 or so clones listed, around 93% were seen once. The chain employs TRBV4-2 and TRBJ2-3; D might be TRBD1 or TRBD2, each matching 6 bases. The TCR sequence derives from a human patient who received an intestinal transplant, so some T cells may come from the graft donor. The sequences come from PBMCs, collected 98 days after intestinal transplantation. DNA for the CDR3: TGTGCCAGCAGCCAAGAGGGGGGCACCTCTAGGCCCACAGATACGCAGTATTTT. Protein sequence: CASSQEGGTSRPTDTQYF.